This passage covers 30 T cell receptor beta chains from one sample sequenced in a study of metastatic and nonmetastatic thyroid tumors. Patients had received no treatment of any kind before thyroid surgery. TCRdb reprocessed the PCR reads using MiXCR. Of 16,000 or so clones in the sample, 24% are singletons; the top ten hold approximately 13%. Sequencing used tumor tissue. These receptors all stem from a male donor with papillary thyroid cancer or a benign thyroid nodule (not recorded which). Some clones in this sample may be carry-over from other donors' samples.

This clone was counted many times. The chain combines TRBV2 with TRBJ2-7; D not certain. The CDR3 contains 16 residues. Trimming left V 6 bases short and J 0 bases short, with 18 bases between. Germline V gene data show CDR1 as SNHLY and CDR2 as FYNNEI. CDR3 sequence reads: CASRGRKAGVSYEQYF. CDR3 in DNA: TGTGCCAGCAGGGGCCGAAAAGCAGGTGTCTCCTACGAGCAGTACTTC.

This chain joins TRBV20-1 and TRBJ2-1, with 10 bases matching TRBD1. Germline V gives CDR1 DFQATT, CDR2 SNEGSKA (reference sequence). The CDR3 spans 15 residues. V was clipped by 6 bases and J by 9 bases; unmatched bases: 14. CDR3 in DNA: TGCAGTGCAGCGTTCCCGGACAGGGGGTTTGTTGAGCAGTTCTTC. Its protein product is CSAAFPDRGFVEQFF.

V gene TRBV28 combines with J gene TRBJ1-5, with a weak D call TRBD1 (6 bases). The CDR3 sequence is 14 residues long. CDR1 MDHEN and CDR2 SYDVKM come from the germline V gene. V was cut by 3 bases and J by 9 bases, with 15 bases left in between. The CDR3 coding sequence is TGTGCCAGCAGTTTTGGGGGGCTCGTCCGGCCCCAGCATTTT. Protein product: CASSFGGLVRPQHF.

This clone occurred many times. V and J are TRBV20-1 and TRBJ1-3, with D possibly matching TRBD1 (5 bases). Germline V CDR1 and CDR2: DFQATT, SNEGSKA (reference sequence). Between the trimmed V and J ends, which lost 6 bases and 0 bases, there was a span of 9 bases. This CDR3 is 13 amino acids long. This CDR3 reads CSAQTGSGNTIYF. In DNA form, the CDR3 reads TGCAGTGCGCAAACAGGCTCTGGAAACACCATATATTTT.

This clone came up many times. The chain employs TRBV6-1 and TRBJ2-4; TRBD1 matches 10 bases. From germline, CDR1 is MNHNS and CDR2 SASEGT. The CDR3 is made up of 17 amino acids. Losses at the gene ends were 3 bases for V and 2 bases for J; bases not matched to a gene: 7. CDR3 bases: TGTGCCAGCAGTGACCGACAGGGGGCTCGGACCAAAAACATTCAGTACTTC. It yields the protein CASSDRQGARTKNIQYF.

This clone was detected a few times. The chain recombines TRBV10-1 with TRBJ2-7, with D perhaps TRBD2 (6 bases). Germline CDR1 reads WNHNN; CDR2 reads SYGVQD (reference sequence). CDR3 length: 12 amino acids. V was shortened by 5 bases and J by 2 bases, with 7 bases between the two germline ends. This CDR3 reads CASSRLAYEQYF. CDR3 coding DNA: TGCGCCAGCAGTAGACTAGCCTACGAGCAGTACTTC.

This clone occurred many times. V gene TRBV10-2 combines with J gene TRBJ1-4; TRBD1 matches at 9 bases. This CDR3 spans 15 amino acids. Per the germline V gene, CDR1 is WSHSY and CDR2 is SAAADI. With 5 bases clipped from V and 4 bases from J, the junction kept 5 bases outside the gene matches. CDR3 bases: TGCGCCAGCAGTTCCGGGACAGGGATTAATGAAAAACTGTTTTTT. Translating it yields CASSSGTGINEKLFF.

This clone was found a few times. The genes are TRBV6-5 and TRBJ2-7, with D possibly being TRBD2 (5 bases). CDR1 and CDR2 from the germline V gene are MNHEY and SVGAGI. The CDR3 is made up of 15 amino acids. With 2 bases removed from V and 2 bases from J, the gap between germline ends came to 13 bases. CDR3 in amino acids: CASSYGHGGPYEQYF. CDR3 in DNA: TGTGCCAGCAGTTACGGGCATGGAGGTCCCTACGAGCAGTACTTC.

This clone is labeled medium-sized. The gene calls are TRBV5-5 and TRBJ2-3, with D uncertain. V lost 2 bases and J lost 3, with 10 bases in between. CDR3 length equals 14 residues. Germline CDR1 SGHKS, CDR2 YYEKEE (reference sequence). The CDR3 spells CASSFPLGTDTQYF. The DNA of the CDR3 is TGTGCCAGCAGCTTCCCACTCGGGACAGATACGCAGTATTTT.

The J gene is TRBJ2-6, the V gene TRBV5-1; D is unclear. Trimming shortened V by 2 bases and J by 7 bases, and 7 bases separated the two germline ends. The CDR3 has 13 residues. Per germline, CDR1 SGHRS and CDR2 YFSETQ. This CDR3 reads CASSFDGANVLTF. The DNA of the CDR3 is TGCGCCAGCAGCTTTGACGGTGCCAACGTCCTGACTTTC.

The DNA of the CDR3 is TGTGCCAGCAGTTTCCAGCGGGGAACATATACGCAGTATTTT. This codes for CASSFQRGTYTQYF. The chain recombines TRBV12-3 or TRBV12-4 with TRBJ2-3; 7 bases match TRBD2. CDR3 length equals 14 residues. V lost 3 bases to trimming and J lost 7 bases; unmatched junction nucleotides: 7.

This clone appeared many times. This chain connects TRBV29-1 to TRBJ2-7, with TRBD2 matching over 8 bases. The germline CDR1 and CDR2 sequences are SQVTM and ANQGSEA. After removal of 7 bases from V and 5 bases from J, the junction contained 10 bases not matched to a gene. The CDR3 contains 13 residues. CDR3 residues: CSAAGGLGNEQYF. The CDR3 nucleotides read TGCAGCGCCGCGGGAGGCCTGGGAAACGAGCAGTACTTC.

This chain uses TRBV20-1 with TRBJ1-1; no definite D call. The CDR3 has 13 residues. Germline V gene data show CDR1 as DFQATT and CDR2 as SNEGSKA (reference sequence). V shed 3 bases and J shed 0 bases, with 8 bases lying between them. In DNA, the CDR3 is TGCAGTGCTAGCACCCTTATGAACACTGAAGCTTTCTTT. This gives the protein CSASTLMNTEAFF.

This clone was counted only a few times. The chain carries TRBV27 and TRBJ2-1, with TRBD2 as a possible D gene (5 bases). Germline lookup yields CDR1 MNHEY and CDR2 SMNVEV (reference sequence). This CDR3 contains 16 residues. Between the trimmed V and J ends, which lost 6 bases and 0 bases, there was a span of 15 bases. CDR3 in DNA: TGTGCCAGCAGCGAGGGCTTCCCGAGCTCCTACAATGAGCAGTTCTTC. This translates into CASSEGFPSSYNEQFF.

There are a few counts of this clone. DNA for the CDR3: TGTGCCAGCAGTTTGAGGGGGGAGGCAGATACGCAGTATTTT. Its translation is CASSLRGEADTQYF. The V call is TRBV12-3 or TRBV12-4, the J call TRBJ2-3; TRBD1 or TRBD2 may be the D gene (6 bases each). This CDR3 is built from 14 residues. V gave up 3 bases and J gave up 4 bases, with 11 bases separating them.

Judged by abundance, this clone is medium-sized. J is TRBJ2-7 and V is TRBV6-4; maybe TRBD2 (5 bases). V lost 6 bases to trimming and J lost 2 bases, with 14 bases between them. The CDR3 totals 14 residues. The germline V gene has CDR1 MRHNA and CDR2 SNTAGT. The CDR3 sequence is CASRKNPGTYEQYF. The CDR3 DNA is TGTGCCAGCAGGAAGAATCCGGGGACCTACGAGCAGTACTTC.

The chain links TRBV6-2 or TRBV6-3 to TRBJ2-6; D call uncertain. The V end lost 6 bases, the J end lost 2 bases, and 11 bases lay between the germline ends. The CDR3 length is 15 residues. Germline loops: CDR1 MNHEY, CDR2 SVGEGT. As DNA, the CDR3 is TGTGCCAGCAGGGGGTCCCTGGCTGGGGCCAACGTCCTGACTTTC. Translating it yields CASRGSLAGANVLTF.

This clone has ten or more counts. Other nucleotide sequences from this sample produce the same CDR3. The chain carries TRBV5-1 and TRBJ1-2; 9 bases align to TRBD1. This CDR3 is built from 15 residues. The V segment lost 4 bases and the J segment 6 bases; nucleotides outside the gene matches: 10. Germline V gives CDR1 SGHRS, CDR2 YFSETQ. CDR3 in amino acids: CASSPRTGEGNGYTF. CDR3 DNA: TGCGCCAGCAGCCCTAGGACAGGGGAGGGGAATGGCTACACCTTC.

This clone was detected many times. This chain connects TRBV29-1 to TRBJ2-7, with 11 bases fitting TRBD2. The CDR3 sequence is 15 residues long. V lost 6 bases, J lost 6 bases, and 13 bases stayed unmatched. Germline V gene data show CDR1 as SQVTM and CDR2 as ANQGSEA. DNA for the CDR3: TGCAGCGTCACCGGGACTAGCGGACAGGTGGGCGAGCAGTACTTC. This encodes CSVTGTSGQVGEQYF.

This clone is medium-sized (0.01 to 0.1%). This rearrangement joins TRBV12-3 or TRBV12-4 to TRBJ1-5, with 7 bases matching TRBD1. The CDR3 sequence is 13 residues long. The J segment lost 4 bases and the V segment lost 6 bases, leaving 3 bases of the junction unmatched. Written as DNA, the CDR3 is TGTGCCAGCAGATCGACAGGGAATCAGCCCCAGCATTTT. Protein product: CASRSTGNQPQHF.

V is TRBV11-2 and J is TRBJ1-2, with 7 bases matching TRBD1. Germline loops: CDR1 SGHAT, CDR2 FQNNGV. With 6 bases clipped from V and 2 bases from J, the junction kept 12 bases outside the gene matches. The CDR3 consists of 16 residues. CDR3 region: CASSDGQAVINYGYTF. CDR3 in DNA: TGTGCCAGCAGTGATGGACAGGCCGTTATAAACTATGGCTACACCTTC.

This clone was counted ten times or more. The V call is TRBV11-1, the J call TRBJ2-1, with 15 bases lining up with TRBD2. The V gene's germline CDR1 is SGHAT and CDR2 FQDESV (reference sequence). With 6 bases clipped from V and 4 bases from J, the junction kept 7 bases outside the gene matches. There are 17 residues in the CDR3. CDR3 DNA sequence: TGTGCCAGCAGGCCTGGGACTAGCGGGGGGTTATACAATGAGCAGTTCTTC. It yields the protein CASRPGTSGGLYNEQFF.

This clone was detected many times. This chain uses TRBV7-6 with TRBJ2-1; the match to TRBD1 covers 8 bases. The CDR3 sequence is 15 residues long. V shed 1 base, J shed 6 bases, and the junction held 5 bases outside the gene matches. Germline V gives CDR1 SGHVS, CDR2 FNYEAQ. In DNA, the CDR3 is TGTGCCAGCAGCTTAGATCAGGGGGCATTCAATGAGCAGTTCTTC. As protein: CASSLDQGAFNEQFF.

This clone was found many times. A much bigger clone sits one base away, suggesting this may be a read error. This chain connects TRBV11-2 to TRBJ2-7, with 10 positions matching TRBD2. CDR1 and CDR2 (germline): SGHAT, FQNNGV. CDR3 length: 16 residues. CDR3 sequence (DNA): TGTGCCAGCAGCGCAACTAGCGGGACGATCTCCGACGAGCAGTACTTC. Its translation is CASSATSGTISDEQYF.

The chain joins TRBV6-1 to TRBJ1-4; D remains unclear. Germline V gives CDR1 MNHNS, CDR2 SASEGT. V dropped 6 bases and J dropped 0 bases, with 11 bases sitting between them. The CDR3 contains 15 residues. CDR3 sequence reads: CASSPLEATNEKLFF. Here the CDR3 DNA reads TGTGCCAGCAGCCCTTTGGAGGCAACTAATGAAAAACTGTTTTTT.

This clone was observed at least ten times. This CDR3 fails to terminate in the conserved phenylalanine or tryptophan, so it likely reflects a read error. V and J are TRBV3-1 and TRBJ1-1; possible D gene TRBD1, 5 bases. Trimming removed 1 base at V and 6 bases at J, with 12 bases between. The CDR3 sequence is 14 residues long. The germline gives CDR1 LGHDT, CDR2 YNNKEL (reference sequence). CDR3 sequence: CASSQAGGTPEAFL. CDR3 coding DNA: TGTGCCAGCAGCCAAGCTGGGGGGACGCCTGAAGCTTTCCTT.

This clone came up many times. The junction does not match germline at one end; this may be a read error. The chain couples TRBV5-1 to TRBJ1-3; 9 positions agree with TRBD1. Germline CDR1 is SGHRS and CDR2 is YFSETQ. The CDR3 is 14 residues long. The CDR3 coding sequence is TGCGCCGGCAGCAGTCCGGGACAGGGCAACACCATATATTTT. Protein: CAGSSPGQGNTIYF. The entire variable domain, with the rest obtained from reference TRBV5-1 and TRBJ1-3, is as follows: KAGVTQTPRYLIKTRGQQVTLSCSPISGHRSVSWYQQTPGQGLQFLFEYFSETQRNKGNFPGRFSGRQFSNSRSEMNVSTLELGDSALYLCAGSSPGQGNTIYFGEGSWLTVV.

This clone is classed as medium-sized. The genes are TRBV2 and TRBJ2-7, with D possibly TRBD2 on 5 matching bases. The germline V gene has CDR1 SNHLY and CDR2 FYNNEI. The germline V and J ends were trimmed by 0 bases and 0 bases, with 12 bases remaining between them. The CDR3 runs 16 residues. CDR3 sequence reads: CASSEARTGSSYEQYF. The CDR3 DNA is TGTGCCAGCAGTGAAGCTCGGACTGGGAGCTCCTACGAGCAGTACTTC. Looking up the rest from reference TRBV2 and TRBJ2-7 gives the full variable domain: EPEVTQTPSHQVTQMGQEVILRCVPISNHLYFYWYRQILGQKVEFLVSFYNNEISEKSEIFDDQFSVERPDGSNFTLKIRSTKLEDSAMYFCASSEARTGSSYEQYFGPGTRLTVT.

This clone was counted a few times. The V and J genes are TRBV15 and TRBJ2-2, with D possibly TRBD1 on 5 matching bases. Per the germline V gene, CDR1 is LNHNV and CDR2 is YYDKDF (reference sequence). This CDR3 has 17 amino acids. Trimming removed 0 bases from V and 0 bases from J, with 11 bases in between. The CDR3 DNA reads TGTGCCACCAGCAGAGATAAGGGGTCGGCGAACACCGGGGAGCTGTTTTTT. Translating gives CATSRDKGSANTGELFF.

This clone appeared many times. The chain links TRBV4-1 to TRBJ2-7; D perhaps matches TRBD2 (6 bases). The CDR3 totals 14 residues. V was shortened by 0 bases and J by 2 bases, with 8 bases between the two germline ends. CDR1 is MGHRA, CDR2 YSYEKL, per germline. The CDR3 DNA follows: TGCGCCAGCAGCCAAGAGGGACTCCCCTACGAGCAGTACTTC. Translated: CASSQEGLPYEQYF.